This T cell receptor (beta chain) was captured in a study of cytotoxic CD8 clonotypes in ibrutinib-treated CLL. Repertoires were generated with immunoSEQ multiplex PCR, while TCRdb's copy carries only in-frame clones and drops some. This table has about 140,000 clones, around 81% appearing once. Trimming pared 9 bases from V and 4 bases from J, leaving 19 bases between. Germline V gene data show CDR1 as SNHLY and CDR2 as FYNNEI. CDR3 length equals 14 residues. The source was PBMCs, collected after 36 months of ibrutinib treatment. This TCR came from a human donor with chronic lymphocytic leukemia. The chain joins TRBV2 to TRBJ2-7, with a weak D call TRBD2 (6 bases). This chain's CDR3 is CASQVGAGSYEQYF. The DNA of the CDR3 is TGTGCCAGTCAAGTTGGTGCGGGGTCATACGAGCAGTACTTC.